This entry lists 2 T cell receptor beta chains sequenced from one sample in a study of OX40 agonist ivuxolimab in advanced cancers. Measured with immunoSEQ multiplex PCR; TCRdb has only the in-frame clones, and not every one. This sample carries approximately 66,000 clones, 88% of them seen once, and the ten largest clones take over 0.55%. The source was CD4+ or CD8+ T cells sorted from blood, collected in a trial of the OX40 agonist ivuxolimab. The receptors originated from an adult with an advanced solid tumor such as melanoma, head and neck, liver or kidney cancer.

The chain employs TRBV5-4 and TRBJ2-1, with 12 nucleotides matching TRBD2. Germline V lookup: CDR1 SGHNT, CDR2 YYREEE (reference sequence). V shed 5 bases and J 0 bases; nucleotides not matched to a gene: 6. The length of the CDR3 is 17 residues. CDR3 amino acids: CASRSGTSGRSYNEQFF. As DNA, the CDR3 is TGTGCCAGCAGATCCGGGACTAGCGGGCGCTCCTACAATGAGCAGTTCTTC.

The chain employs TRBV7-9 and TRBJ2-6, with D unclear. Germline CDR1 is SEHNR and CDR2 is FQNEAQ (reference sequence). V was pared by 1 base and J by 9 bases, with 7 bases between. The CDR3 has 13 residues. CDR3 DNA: TGTGCCAGCAGCTTAGAGGGCGGCAACGTCCTGACTTTC. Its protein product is CASSLEGGNVLTF.